This T cell receptor (beta chain) was retrieved from a study of T cell responses to AZD1222 COVID-19 vaccine. This clone was observed a single time. What it recognizes is unknown. Method: immunoSEQ multiplex PCR; TCRdb's copy keeps in-frame clones and lacks some. The repertoire holds 200,000 to 250,000 clones, with 90% to 95% as singletons. Germline V gene data show CDR1 as SEHNR and CDR2 as FQNEAQ (reference sequence). The V end was cut by 2 bases, the J end by 4 bases, with 12 bases between. The CDR3 is made up of 15 amino acids. Findings and limits, study-wide: Vaccine-associated CD4 TCRs ranged over spike, dominating at 160-218 and 743-854.

This receptor was identified in an adult in good health. The sample in question was peripheral blood, obtained on day 0 of MenACWY control vaccination. The chain couples TRBV7-9 to TRBJ1-3; D ambiguous. The CDR3 DNA follows: TGTGCCAGCAGCTTACTAGGCGGGTCAGGAAACACCATATATTTT. Translated: CASSLLGGSGNTIYF.